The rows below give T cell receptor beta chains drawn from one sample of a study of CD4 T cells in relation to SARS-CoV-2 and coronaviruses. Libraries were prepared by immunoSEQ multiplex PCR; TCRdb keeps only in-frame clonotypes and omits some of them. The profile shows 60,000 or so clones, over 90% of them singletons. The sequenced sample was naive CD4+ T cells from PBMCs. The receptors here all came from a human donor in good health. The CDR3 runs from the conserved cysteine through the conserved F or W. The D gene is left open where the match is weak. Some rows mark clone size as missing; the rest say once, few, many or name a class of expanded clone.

CASSRYQGGDGNEQFF,TGTGCCAGCAGTCGCTACCAAGGGGGAGACGGGAATGAGCAGTTCTTC,16,TRBV25-1,TRBJ2-1,-,-
CASSPGGPLGNQPQHF,TGTGCCAGCAGCCCAGGGGGCCCTCTTGGCAATCAGCCCCAGCATTTT,16,TRBV28,TRBJ1-5,TRBD1,-
CATRDMVYGYTF,TGTGCCACCCGGGACATGGTTTATGGCTACACCTTC,12,TRBV24-1,TRBJ1-2,-,-
CASSKLPGQGQETQYF,TGTGCCAGTAGTAAACTCCCGGGACAGGGTCAGGAGACCCAGTACTTC,16,TRBV19,TRBJ2-5,TRBD1,-
CASSQEGRGGLHEQYF,TGTGCCAGCAGCCAAGAGGGGCGAGGGGGCCTCCACGAGCAGTACTTC,16,TRBV3-1/TRBV3-2,TRBJ2-7,TRBD1,-
CASSPDRAGYNEQFF,TGTGCCAGTAGCCCGGACAGGGCGGGATACAATGAGCAGTTCTTC,15,TRBV19,TRBJ2-1,TRBD1,-
CASSLTSGYEQYF,TGTGCCAGCAGCCTTACTAGCGGCTACGAGCAGTACTTC,13,TRBV3-1/TRBV3-2,TRBJ2-7,TRBD2,-
CASSPDPWTSGNTDTQYF,TGTGCCAGCAGCCCTGACCCTTGGACTAGCGGGAACACAGATACGCAGTATTTT,18,TRBV14,TRBJ2-3,TRBD2,-
CASSLEGPPVGEQYF,TGTGCCAGCAGCTTAGAGGGCCCCCCCGTAGGGGAGCAGTACTTC,15,TRBV7-9,TRBJ2-7,-,once
CASSPGGPLRQYF,TGTGCCAGCAGCCCAGGGGGACCTCTAAGGCAGTATTTT,13,TRBV7-3,TRBJ2-3,TRBD1,once
CASSQNRNTIYF,TGTGCCAGCAGCCAAAATCGAAACACCATATATTTT,12,TRBV3-1/TRBV3-2,TRBJ1-3,-,-
CASSLARGTQIREQFF,TGTGCCAGCAGCTTAGCTCGGGGGACCCAGATACGTGAGCAGTTCTTC,16,TRBV11-1,TRBJ2-1,-,-
CASSLSSVGGTEAFF,TGTGCCAGCAGTTTATCGTCAGTGGGGGGAACTGAAGCTTTCTTT,15,TRBV27,TRBJ1-1,-,-
CASSQGLLSDTQYF,TGTGCCAGCAGCCAGGGGTTGTTGTCAGATACGCAGTATTTT,14,TRBV5-4,TRBJ2-3,-,-
CASSLVGGGGYTF,TGTGCCAGCAGCTTAGTAGGGGGGGGTGGCTACACCTTC,13,TRBV13,TRBJ1-2,-,-
CASSQGQANEKLFF,TGTGCCAGCAGCCAGGGACAGGCGAATGAAAAACTGTTTTTT,14,TRBV5-4,TRBJ1-4,TRBD1,-
CASSQGGTGGQSQFF,TGCGCCAGCAGCCAAGGGGGGACAGGGGGCCAGTCGCAGTTCTTC,15,TRBV4-1,TRBJ2-1,TRBD1,-
CASSPTRNSYEQYF,TGTGCCAGCAGCCCTACCCGCAACTCCTACGAGCAGTACTTC,14,TRBV7-2,TRBJ2-7,-,-
CAISDRAGVFYSYEQYF,TGTGCCATCAGTGATAGGGCGGGAGTGTTCTACTCCTACGAGCAGTACTTC,17,TRBV10-3,TRBJ2-7,TRBD2,-
CASSLLGGSGETQYF,TGTGCCAGCAGCTTACTTGGCGGGAGCGGGGAGACCCAGTACTTC,15,TRBV7-3,TRBJ2-5,TRBD2,-
CATSRQLAGYNEQFF,TGTGCCACCAGCAGACAACTAGCGGGTTACAATGAGCAGTTCTTC,15,TRBV15,TRBJ2-1,TRBD2,-
CASTERNPGAVGELFF,TGTGCCAGCACCGAACGTAACCCGGGGGCGGTCGGGGAGCTGTTTTTT,16,TRBV27,TRBJ2-2,-,-
CASSDRGGTEAFF,TGTGCCAGCAGTGACAGGGGCGGCACTGAAGCTTTCTTT,13,TRBV2,TRBJ1-1,-,-
CASMDRSTDTQYF,TGTGCCAGCATGGACAGGAGCACAGATACGCAGTATTTT,13,TRBV2,TRBJ2-3,TRBD1,-
CASSQGFLQGYSYEQYF,TGCGCCAGCAGCCAAGGGTTCCTTCAGGGCTACTCCTACGAGCAGTACTTC,17,TRBV4-1,TRBJ2-7,-,-
CASTGLAGYEQYF,TGTGCCAGCACCGGACTAGCGGGGTACGAGCAGTACTTC,13,TRBV28,TRBJ2-7,TRBD2,-
CASNDQGLRTDTQYF,TGTGCCAGCAATGACCAGGGACTTCGCACAGATACGCAGTATTTT,15,TRBV2,TRBJ2-3,-,-
CASSLGGRRYNEQFF,TGCGCCAGCAGCTTGGGGGGGAGGCGATACAATGAGCAGTTCTTC,15,TRBV5-1,TRBJ2-1,-,once
CSVVRQLNTEAFF,TGCAGCGTTGTACGGCAGTTGAACACTGAAGCTTTCTTT,13,TRBV29-1,TRBJ1-1,-,once
CASSLAALYGYTF,TGTGCCAGCAGTTTAGCTGCACTCTATGGCTACACCTTC,13,TRBV12-3/TRBV12-4,TRBJ1-2,-,-
CASNPLGTGNTGELFF,TGTGCCAGCAATCCCCTCGGGACGGGGAACACCGGGGAGCTGTTTTTT,16,TRBV28,TRBJ2-2,-,-
CASSFRLAGGAETQYF,TGTGCCAGCAGTTTTAGACTAGCGGGAGGGGCTGAGACCCAGTACTTC,16,TRBV28,TRBJ2-5,TRBD2,-
CASKTGGTGELFF,TGTGCCAGCAAAACGGGGGGCACCGGGGAGCTGTTTTTT,13,TRBV28,TRBJ2-2,TRBD2,-
CASSAPDRFTHEQYF,TGTGCCAGCAGCGCTCCGGACAGGTTTACCCACGAGCAGTACTTC,15,TRBV28,TRBJ2-7,TRBD1,-
CASSPTVSGSGELFF,TGTGCCAGCAGCCCTACCGTTTCAGGGTCCGGGGAGCTGTTTTTT,15,TRBV5-6,TRBJ2-2,-,-
CASSFTSNQPQHF,TGTGCCAGCAGTTTTACCAGCAATCAGCCCCAGCATTTT,13,TRBV27,TRBJ1-5,-,-
CASSPGTGPNSPLHF,TGTGCCAGCTCACCGGGGACAGGGCCAAATTCACCCCTCCACTTT,15,TRBV18,TRBJ1-6,TRBD1,-
CASRGTSSGNTIYF,TGTGCCAGCAGAGGGACTAGCTCTGGAAACACCATATATTTT,14,TRBV11-1,TRBJ1-3,-,-
CAISAKDSYEQYF,TGTGCCATCAGTGCCAAGGATTCCTACGAGCAGTACTTC,13,TRBV10-3,TRBJ2-7,-,-
CATSRDNTGTNEKLFF,TGTGCCACCAGCAGAGATAACACTGGAACTAATGAAAAACTGTTTTTT,16,TRBV15,TRBJ1-4,-,-
CASSTGGMTEAFF,TGTGCCAGCTCGACAGGGGGGATGACTGAAGCTTTCTTT,13,TRBV18,TRBJ1-1,TRBD1,-
CASSEDRGDNQPQHF,TGTGCCAGCAGTGAGGACAGGGGGGACAATCAGCCCCAGCATTTT,15,TRBV27,TRBJ1-5,TRBD1,few
CASSQERILVYNEQFF,TGTGCCAGCAGCCAAGAGCGGATCCTCGTCTACAATGAGCAGTTCTTC,16,TRBV3-1/TRBV3-2,TRBJ2-1,-,few
CASSDGSARVEQYF,TGTGCCAGCAGTGACGGGAGTGCTAGGGTCGAGCAGTACTTC,14,TRBV6-1,TRBJ2-7,-,-
CASSPGQLLSPQYF,TGTGCCAGCAGCCCGGGCCAGCTACTTTCTCCCCAGTACTTC,14,TRBV5-6,TRBJ2-5,-,-
CASSGSVYNEQFF,TGTGCCAGTAGCGGGTCAGTCTACAATGAGCAGTTCTTC,13,TRBV19,TRBJ2-1,-,once
CASSLGLYTGELFF,TGTGCCAGCTCATTGGGACTTTACACCGGGGAGCTGTTTTTT,14,TRBV18,TRBJ2-2,-,-
CATSSGTSGLYEQYF,TGTGCCACCAGCAGCGGGACTAGCGGGCTCTACGAGCAGTACTTC,15,TRBV15,TRBJ2-7,TRBD2,-
CASSLVLGTTQPQHF,TGTGCCAGCAGCTTGGTCTTGGGGACTACTCAGCCCCAGCATTTT,15,TRBV5-8,TRBJ1-5,-,-
CASSGGGLAGGRSTDTQYF,TGTGCCAGCAGCGGAGGAGGACTAGCGGGAGGGAGAAGCACAGATACGCAGTATTTT,19,TRBV9,TRBJ2-3,TRBD2,-
CASRDFTDSTYEQYF,TGTGCCAGCAGGGACTTTACGGACAGTACCTACGAGCAGTACTTC,15,TRBV28,TRBJ2-7,-,-
CASSQGWTGNIQYF,TGTGCCAGCAGCCAAGGATGGACGGGAAACATTCAGTACTTC,14,TRBV3-1/TRBV3-2,TRBJ2-4,-,-
CASSSLGSSYEQYF,TGTGCCAGCAGTTCCCTCGGGAGTTCCTACGAGCAGTACTTC,14,TRBV6-5,TRBJ2-7,-,-
CASLSGRNSYNEQFF,TGTGCCAGTCTTAGCGGGAGGAACTCCTACAATGAGCAGTTCTTC,15,TRBV6-5,TRBJ2-1,TRBD2,once
CASSAGLAGRGNEQFF,TGTGCCAGTAGTGCCGGACTAGCGGGACGGGGGAATGAGCAGTTCTTC,16,TRBV19,TRBJ2-1,TRBD2,-
CASSPSDPARRADTQYF,TGTGCCAGCAGCCCCTCCGACCCCGCTAGAAGGGCAGATACGCAGTATTTT,17,TRBV9,TRBJ2-3,-,-
CASSALAGGPGEQYF,TGTGCCAGCAGTGCACTAGCGGGAGGGCCGGGTGAGCAGTACTTC,15,TRBV27,TRBJ2-7,TRBD2,-
CSVEGRGTGGRREKLFF,TGCAGCGTTGAAGGAAGGGGGACAGGGGGGCGAAGGGAAAAACTGTTTTTT,17,TRBV29-1,TRBJ1-4,TRBD1,once
CASSSTGGGYTDTQYF,TGTGCCAGCAGCTCCACAGGAGGGGGCTACACAGATACGCAGTATTTT,16,TRBV2,TRBJ2-3,-,-
CASSLGQGPAIYNSPLHF,TGTGCCAGCAGTTTAGGGCAGGGGCCCGCCATCTATAATTCACCCCTCCACTTT,18,TRBV27,TRBJ1-6,-,-